The 11 T cell receptor beta chains given below trace back to one sample, sequenced in a study of shared clonotypes between healthy human individuals. The protocol was immunoSEQ multiplex PCR, while the TCRdb copy is restricted to in-frame clones and leaves out a portion. This sample has approximately 2.4 million clones, with approximately 95% found just once. The material sequenced was naive CD4+ T cells sorted from blood. The subset: CD45RA+ positively selected. The receptors come from a man aged 18 to 30 in good health.

V gene TRBV9 combines with J gene TRBJ2-1; 7 bases are shared with TRBD2. Germline V gene lookup returns CDR1 SGDLS and CDR2 YYNGEE. The CDR3 covers 15 residues. The V and J ends lost 2 bases and 4 bases, in that order; junction bases with no gene match: 6. The CDR3 region is CASSVRLAEYNEQFF. The CDR3 DNA sequence: TGTGCCAGCAGCGTTCGGCTAGCGGAATACAATGAGCAGTTCTTC.

The chain is built from TRBV7-9 and TRBJ1-4; perhaps TRBD1 as D (5 bases). V shed 0 bases and J shed 8 bases, with 7 bases lying between them. This CDR3 comprises 13 residues. The V gene's germline CDR1 is SEHNR and CDR2 FQNEAQ (reference sequence). The CDR3 is CASSLAGTEKLFF. The CDR3 coding sequence is TGTGCCAGCAGCTTAGCCGGGACCGAAAAACTGTTTTTT. The full variable domain, with the rest looked up from reference TRBV7-9 and TRBJ1-4, is DTGVSQNPRHKITKRGQNVTFRCDPISEHNRLYWYRQTLGQGPEFLTYFQNEAQLEKSRLLSDRFSAERPKGSFSTLEIQRTEQGDSAMYLCASSLAGTEKLFFGSGTQLSVL.

The rearrangement joins TRBV6-4 to TRBJ1-6; 7 nucleotides match TRBD1. This CDR3 region has 15 residues. Losses at the gene ends were 6 bases for V and 7 bases for J; bases not matched to a gene: 9. Germline V lookup: CDR1 MRHNA, CDR2 SNTAGT. The CDR3 DNA follows: TGTGCCAGCAGCTACCCCGGGACAGAGAATTCACCCCTCCACTTT. This encodes CASSYPGTENSPLHF.

This rearrangement joins TRBV10-3 to TRBJ2-7, with 9 bases aligning to TRBD1. V gave up 7 bases and J gave up 5 bases; unmatched junction bases: 6. CDR3 size: 13 residues. Looked up from germline, CDR1 is ENHRY and CDR2 is SYGVKD. CDR3 sequence reads: CAIMRTGAHEQYF. CDR3 sequence (DNA): TGTGCCATCATGAGGACAGGGGCCCACGAGCAGTACTTC.

V usage is TRBV18 and J usage is TRBJ1-1; 7 bases agree with TRBD1. Per the germline V gene, CDR1 is KGHSH and CDR2 is LQKENI. The CDR3 contains 16 residues. V trimming: 2 bases; J trimming: 1 base; junction bases outside the gene matches: 7. The CDR3 DNA sequence: TGTGCCAGCTCACCAACGACAGGGTGGGGGAACACTGAAGCTTTCTTT. It is translated as CASSPTTGWGNTEAFF.

In this sample, this clone turned up once. The gene calls are TRBV12-2 and TRBJ1-5; the DNA was not used to check the table's D call, TRBD1. TRBV12-2 is labeled a pseudogene. There are 16 residues in the CDR3. The DNA of the CDR3 is TGTGCAAGTCGCTCCCGAGGGACACTTAACAATCAGCCCCAGCATTTT. Translated: CASRSRGTLNNQPQHF.

Only one count was recorded for this clone. The chain employs TRBV28 and TRBJ2-2, with TRBD2 identical over 7 bases. The junction had 5 bases not matched to a gene; V was cut back by 6 bases and J by 1 base. The CDR3 has 15 residues. The germline V gene has CDR1 MDHEN and CDR2 SYDVKM. CDR3 nucleotide sequence: TGTGCCAGCAGCAAGACTAGCATGAACACCGGGGAGCTGTTTTTT. It codes for CASSKTSMNTGELFF. Supplemented by reference TRBV28 and TRBJ2-2, the full variable domain reads DVKVTQSSRYLVKRTGEKVFLECVQDMDHENMFWYRQDPGLGLRLIYFSYDVKMKEKGDIPEGYSVSREKKERFSLILESASTNQTSMYLCASSKTSMNTGELFFGEGSRLTVL.

This chain connects TRBV2 to TRBJ2-7, with TRBD1 as a possible D gene (5 bases). There are 10 residues in the CDR3. V was cut by 6 bases and J by 7 bases, with 7 bases left in between. Germline V gene lookup returns CDR1 SNHLY and CDR2 FYNNEI. The CDR3 DNA follows: TGTGCCAGCAGGGCAGGGGAGCAGTACTTC. Residues: CASRAGEQYF.

The V call is TRBV18, the J call TRBJ2-2, with D perhaps TRBD2 (6 bases). Trimming stripped 6 bases from V and 4 bases from J, with 12 bases between. The CDR3 totals 14 residues. The germline gives CDR1 KGHSH, CDR2 LQKENI. The CDR3 nucleotides are TGTGCCAGCTCGCGGCCGGGAGCCACCGGGGAGCTGTTTTTT. Translated, it gives CASSRPGATGELFF.

The chain employs TRBV18 and TRBJ2-5; TRBD2 matches 11 bases. The ends lost 4 bases at V and 3 bases at J; junction bases unmatched: 7. Germline V CDR1 and CDR2: KGHSH, LQKENI. This CDR3 comprises 16 residues. The chain's CDR3 is CASSLLLAGGEETQYF. The CDR3 DNA is TGTGCCAGCTCACTTCTCCTAGCGGGAGGAGAAGAGACCCAGTACTTC. The variable domain in full, completed from reference TRBV18 and TRBJ2-5, reads NAGVMQNPRHLVRRRGQEARLRCSPMKGHSHVYWYRQLPEEGLKFMVYLQKENIIDESGMPKERFSAEFPKEGPSILRIQQVVRGDSAAYFCASSLLLAGGEETQYFGPGTRLLVL.

The genes are TRBV18 and TRBJ2-5, with D perhaps TRBD1 (5 bases). The CDR3 covers 14 residues. The germline V gene encodes CDR1 KGHSH and CDR2 LQKENI. V was trimmed by 4 bases and J by 5 bases, leaving 14 bases between them. The CDR3 here is CASSQDWGIETQYF. CDR3 nucleotides: TGTGCCAGCTCACAAGATTGGGGCATTGAGACCCAGTACTTC.